This entry is about one T cell receptor (beta chain). The antigen remains undetermined. Measured with immunoSEQ multiplex PCR; TCRdb has only the in-frame clones, and not every one. Seen here are 50,000 to 60,000 clones, around 70% observed once, and the top ten hold 2.8%. The CDR3 loop spans 15 amino acids. V lost 1 base to trimming and J lost 0 bases, with 8 bases between them. Germline assignment: CDR1 SGHRS and CDR2 YFSETQ. This record belongs to a study of T cell clones after liver transplantation. Across the study: Without induction therapy, subjects received standard immunosuppression until 12-24 months post-transplant.

Sorting of unstimulated PBMCs yielded separate CD3+CD4+ and CD3+CD8+ fractions. Study-wide findings and caveats: These preliminary findings come from unstandardized post-transplant sampling times.

This rearrangement joins TRBV5-1 to TRBJ1-3, with no clear D. The sequence came from a human patient who received a liver transplant. Some of the T cells may derive from the graft donor. The sample here was CD4+ T cells from blood, taken at the roughly 15-month timepoint. The CDR3 sequence is CASSLIGSSGNTIYF. The CDR3 DNA follows: TGCGCCAGCAGCTTGATCGGGAGCTCTGGAAACACCATATATTTT.